This TCR beta chain was found in a study of T cell responses to AZD1222 COVID-19 vaccine. This clone was seen a single time. As yet, its antigen is unknown. The data were produced by immunoSEQ multiplex PCR, yet TCRdb's version contains in-frame clones alone and is incomplete. This sample has about 85,000 clones, with approximately 90% found just once. The study, taken as a whole, reports: Repertoire samples came only from after the peak T cell response. In a largely white British group with more females than males, clonal diversity was possibly underestimated. Along spike, vaccine-associated CD4 TCRs were found throughout, with dominance at 160-218 and 743-854.

V was clipped by 2 bases and J by 4 bases, with 5 bases between them. Germline CDR1 and CDR2: KGHDR and SFDVKD. This CDR3 contains 13 residues. The chain recombines TRBV24-1 with TRBJ2-1; D is ambiguous. The origin of this receptor is an adult who received the AZD1222 COVID-19 vaccine. The input for sequencing was peripheral blood, taken 28 days after the second AZD1222 dose. CDR3 nucleotides: TGTGCCACCAGTGATTCAAGGTACAATGAGCAGTTCTTC. Protein product: CATSDSRYNEQFF.